This T cell receptor beta chain stems from a study of shared clonotypes between healthy human individuals (dated by TCRdb to the early 2020s). With regard to the full study: The cohort comprised a couple of women and three men aged 18 to 49 years. For each donor, three plates each were used for CD4 naive and CD4 memory, two plates were used for CD8 naive, and one plate was used for CD8 memory. To estimate repertoire size and how much clonotypes are shared between individuals, the study performed deep sequencing of blood TCR repertoires from five healthy adults. Different laboratories and diverse techniques were used to prepare libraries and sequence TCR repertoires, to increase sequencing depth and limit assay-specific biases. Between about 0.8 and 9 billion PBMCs per donor were obtained by leukapheresis. Here is what the overall study found, with its caveats: Around 5% of naive CD4, 3.5% of naive CD8, about 2.1% of memory CD4, and roughly 0.4% of memory CD8 clonotypes were shared across several donors. Even with the large sequencing depth, rarefaction of the sorted-subset datasets indicated that sequencing was incomplete. Estimated clonotype richness was generally larger for naive than for memory subsets. Compared with non-shared clonotypes, the clonotypes found in all four sorted-subset donors had higher generation probabilities. The small number of donors limited the genetic and exposure-history diversity represented. Sampling was restricted to blood, and TCR repertoires in tissues likely differ from the TCR repertoires found in blood. Pairwise subsampling indicated that sequencing depth was expected to affect the degree of clonotype sharing among donors.

Details on this clone: Its antigen is still unknown. Base qualities are not at hand, and no much larger clone is one base apart.

CD8 naive samples were CD45RO-negative cells positively selected for CCR7, giving a CD45RA+CCR7+ population that excluded TemRA cells. The donors were healthy, HIV-negative adults who had no recently reported acute infections or vaccinations. Every donor was a Caucasian adult living in Nashville, Tennessee, USA. After blood collection by leukapheresis, PBMCs were isolated using Ficoll-Histopaque density gradient centrifugation and then cryopreserved in the vapor phase of liquid nitrogen. Analytical flow cytometry was used to check the purity and quantity of every magnetically sorted T cell population. Genomic DNA was isolated from each sorted fraction and quantified by UV absorbance on a Nanodrop 2000c. The CDR3 numbers 15 residues from cysteine through phenylalanine. Of all the DNA, just the CDR3 is kept, 45 bases in frame from base 1. The germline V gene gives CDR1 as SGHVS and CDR2 as FQNEAQ. V is shortened by 1 base, J by 6 bases, and the region joining them spans 15 bases.

Using the deep immunoSEQ assay, TCR CDR3 regions were amplified from genomic DNA by multiplex PCR. For each cell subset, the extracted genomic DNA was distributed evenly across all wells of several immunoSEQ 96-well plates, and each plate served as one replicate. Each replicate PCR for sorted subsets received roughly 200 ng genomic DNA, equal to 30,000 or so T cell genomes. Purified libraries were measured with a Qubit 3.0 fluorometer, size-checked on a Bioanalyzer 2100, and measured again with the KAPA Library Quantification kit. Each immunoSEQ 96-well plate was sequenced on its own single-read 150-cycle Illumina NextSeq 550 flow cell. In the original analysis: Because only junctional sequences without quality scores were contained in the immunoSEQ output, filtering matching that applied to full-length reads could not be performed. To assign V/J genes and CDR3, sequences were annotated against IMGT germline references using PyIR, a Python wrapper for IgBLAST v1.9. Any read was removed if the V/J assignment was weak (E-value above 1e-6), the CDR3 was missing, or the read contained stop codons, out-of-frame junctions, or ambiguous translated residues. A V3J clonotype was defined by an identical inferred V gene, J gene, and CDR3 amino acid sequence. Percentage overlap between repertoires was computed as shared unique clonotypes divided by the size of the smaller repertoire. Three approaches were used to assess repertoire richness: RTK rarefaction, the Chao1 estimator, and Recon v2.1 estimates of unobserved clonotypes. Generation probabilities were computed with OLGA for all TCRbeta clonotypes obtained by the gDNA method from four donors. Here the immuneACCESS table is served through TCRdb, limited to in-frame sequences with V and J called. Missing clones are a known gap in these copies; in checked studies unresolved V genes cover under half, and the rest lacks a known reason. V and J calls and clone size are given by that table; D and trimming were obtained from the DNA. This sample is represented by 450,000 to 700,000 clones; less than 97% of them were singletons. 0.09% to 0.13% of the sample is in the top ten clones.

This sequence was found in a woman aged 30 to 39 in good health. Specimen: naive CD8+ T cells sorted from blood. The cell subset or site label, as the study defines it: CD45RA+CCR7+. The rearrangement combines TRBV7-8 with TRBJ1-1; no D gene can be assigned with confidence. DNA sequence: TGTGCCAGCAGCTTAGTTGGTAGGGCAGACGCTGAAGCTTTCTTT. It codes for CASSLVGRADAEAFF.